The 8 T cell receptor beta chains below were found in one sample sequenced in a study of T cells in Graves' hyperthyroidism and ophthalmopathy. RNA transcripts yielded amplified TCR beta CDR3 regions. The HTBI set primed first-round TCR CDR3 RT-PCR. TCRdb fed the multiplex PCR reads into MiXCR, producing one record per CDR3 protein. The sample has more than 550,000 distinct CDR3 sequences, around 16% seen once. The sequenced material came from blood. The receptors come from a man in his forties or fifties with Graves' hyperthyroidism.

The chain employs TRBV6-2 or TRBV6-3 and TRBJ2-1, with 10 bases lining up with TRBD2. CDR3 length: 17 residues. Germline trimming cut 6 bases from V and 4 bases from J; bases unmatched to any gene: 12. In germline, CDR1 is MNHEY, CDR2 SVGEGT. CDR3 nucleotide sequence: TGTGCCAGCAGCCGTTCTTTTAGCGGGAGGAGGTACAATGAGCAGTTCTTC. This gives the protein CASSRSFSGRRYNEQFF.

This clonotype was seen many times. The rearrangement links TRBV29-1 to TRBJ2-5, with D hard to call. The CDR3 totals 12 residues. Germline loops: CDR1 SQVTM, CDR2 ANQGSEA. Deletions cut 8 bases from V and 1 base from J, with 11 bases between. CDR3 sequence reads: CSTSGPQETQYF. Written as DNA, the CDR3 is TGCAGCACTTCAGGACCCCAAGAGACCCAGTACTTC.

This chain joins TRBV4-1 and TRBJ2-3; 8 nucleotides align to TRBD1. The germline CDR1 and CDR2 sequences are MGHRA and YSYEKL. Trimming cost V 1 base and J 3 bases; bases outside gene matches: 6. CDR3 size: 16 residues. The CDR3 DNA sequence: TGCGCCAGCAGCCAAGTAGGCAGGGGGCCAACAGATACGCAGTATTTT. It encodes CASSQVGRGPTDTQYF.

A remark on this clonotype: A junction end diverges from the germline sequence, so it may reflect a read error. The V and J genes are TRBV20-1 and TRBJ1-1, with TRBD1 matching over 10 bases. From germline, CDR1 is DFQATT and CDR2 SNEGSKA (reference sequence). This CDR3 region has 15 residues. CDR3 sequence reads: CIARTRQGARTEAFF. CDR3 DNA sequence: TGCATTGCTAGAACTAGACAGGGGGCGAGGACTGAAGCTTTCTTT.

This clonotype was detected only a few times. The chain carries TRBV20-1 and TRBJ2-1; 11 nucleotides line up with TRBD2. V lost 0 bases, J lost 4 bases, and 8 bases stayed unmatched. This CDR3 contains 17 residues. Germline V CDR1 and CDR2: DFQATT, SNEGSKA (reference sequence). The CDR3 loop is CSARDLYASGRYNEQFF. DNA of the CDR3: TGCAGTGCTAGAGATCTCTATGCTAGCGGGAGGTACAATGAGCAGTTCTTC.

This clonotype was seen repeatedly, ten times or more. The genes are TRBV11-2 and TRBJ2-7; the match to TRBD2 covers 11 bases. J gave up 2 bases and V 5 bases, and 2 bases lay outside the gene matches. Germline V gene sequence: CDR1 SGHAT, CDR2 FQNNGV. This CDR3 has 14 amino acids. CDR3 sequence: CASSPTSGAYEQYF. The CDR3 DNA reads as TGTGCCAGCAGCCCGACTAGCGGGGCCTACGAGCAGTACTTC.

This clonotype was counted between two and nine times. The chain has TRBV18 and TRBJ2-7; no firm D call. The germline V gene encodes CDR1 KGHSH and CDR2 LQKENI. Trimming pared 0 bases from V and 0 bases from J, leaving 12 bases between. This CDR3 is 16 amino acids long. Written as DNA, the CDR3 is TGTGCCAGCTCACCACCGGGCAGATACAGCTCCTACGAGCAGTACTTC. Protein product: CASSPPGRYSSYEQYF. The whole variable domain, filled in from reference TRBV18 and TRBJ2-7, reads NAGVMQNPRHLVRRRGQEARLRCSPMKGHSHVYWYRQLPEEGLKFMVYLQKENIIDESGMPKERFSAEFPKEGPSILRIQQVVRGDSAAYFCASSPPGRYSSYEQYFGPGTRLTVT.

This clonotype came up many times. This CDR3 reads CATSDLGQGKNNEQFF. CDR3 DNA: TGTGCCACCAGTGATTTGGGACAGGGTAAGAACAATGAGCAGTTCTTC. V is TRBV24-1 and J is TRBJ2-1; 8 nucleotides match TRBD1. Germline V gives CDR1 KGHDR, CDR2 SFDVKD. The V segment lost 0 bases and the J segment 5 bases; nucleotides outside the gene matches: 5. This CDR3 comprises 16 residues.